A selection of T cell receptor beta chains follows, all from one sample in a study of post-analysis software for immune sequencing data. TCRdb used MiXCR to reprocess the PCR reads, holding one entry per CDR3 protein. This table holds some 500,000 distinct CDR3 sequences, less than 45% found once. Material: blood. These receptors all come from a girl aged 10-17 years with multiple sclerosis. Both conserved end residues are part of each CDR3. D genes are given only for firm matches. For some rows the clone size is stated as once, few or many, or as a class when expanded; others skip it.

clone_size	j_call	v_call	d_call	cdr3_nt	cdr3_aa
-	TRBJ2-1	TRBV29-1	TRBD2	TGCAGCGCCCGACTAGCGGGAGGCAATGAGCAGTTCTTC	CSARLAGGNEQFF
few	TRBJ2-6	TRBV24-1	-	TGTGCCACTGAGGGCAGATCCAGCTCTGGGGCCAACGTCCTGACTTTC	CATEGRSSSGANVLTF
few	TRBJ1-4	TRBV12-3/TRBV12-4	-	TGTGCCAGCACCCCGACAGGCAGCCTCGAAAAACTGTTTTTT	CASTPTGSLEKLFF
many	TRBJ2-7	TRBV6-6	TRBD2	TGTGCCAGCAGTCGAGCGGGAGGGCCTGTTTACGAGCAGTACTTC	CASSRAGGPVYEQYF
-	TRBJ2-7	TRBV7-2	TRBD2	TGTGCCAGCAGCTTATTGGGCGGGAGGGCCGGCGAGCAGTACTTC	CASSLLGGRAGEQYF
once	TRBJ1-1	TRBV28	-	TGTGCCAGCAGTTTAGAACAGGGTAACACTGAAGCTTTCTTT	CASSLEQGNTEAFF
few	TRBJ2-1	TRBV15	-	TGTGCCACCAGCGCGCCGACAGGTTACAATGAGCAGTTCTTC	CATSAPTGYNEQFF
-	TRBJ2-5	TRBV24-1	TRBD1	TGTGCCACCAGTGATCCATCGACAGGGTACCAAGAGACCCAGTACTTC	CATSDPSTGYQETQYF
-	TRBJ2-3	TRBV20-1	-	TGCAGTGCTTCTAAAACGGGACGGGACACAGATACGCAGTATTTT	CSASKTGRDTDTQYF
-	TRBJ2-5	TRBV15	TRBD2	TGTGCCACCAGCGTAGACCGGACGGGGGGGACCCAGTACTTC	CATSVDRTGGTQYF
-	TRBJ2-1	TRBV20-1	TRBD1	TGCAGTGCTAGCTTTCGGGACAGGGCCGTCGATGAGCAGTTCTTC	CSASFRDRAVDEQFF
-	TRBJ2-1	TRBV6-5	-	TGTGCCAGCAGTTACTGGACGAAAGCGGGACAGCTATACAATGAGCAGTTCTTC	CASSYWTKAGQLYNEQFF
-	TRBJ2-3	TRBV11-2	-	TGTGCCAGCAGCTTAGTGGCCAGGGTAGTTGTCACAGATACGCAGTATTTT	CASSLVARVVVTDTQYF
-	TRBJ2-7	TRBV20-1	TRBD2	TGCAGTGCTAGAGGATTTCGGGGACCGGGAGGGGAGTCCTACGAGCAGTACTTC	CSARGFRGPGGESYEQYF
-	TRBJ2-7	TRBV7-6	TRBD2	TGTGCCAGCAGCTTAGAGGCGGGAGCCGCCTACGAGCAGTACTTC	CASSLEAGAAYEQYF
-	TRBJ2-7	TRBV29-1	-	TGCAGCGTTGAAAACCGGGTATACGGGCAGTACTTC	CSVENRVYGQYF
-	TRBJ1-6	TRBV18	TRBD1	TGTGCCAGCTCACTTGGGACAGGAGATAATTCACCCCTCCACTTT	CASSLGTGDNSPLHF
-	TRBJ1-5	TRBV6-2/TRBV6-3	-	TGTGCCAGCAGTTACCCCGGGGGGCACCGCCAGCCCCAGCATTTT	CASSYPGGHRQPQHF
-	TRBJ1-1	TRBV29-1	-	TGCAGCGTGTCAGAGGAGGGGGGCACTGAAGCTTTCTTT	CSVSEEGGTEAFF
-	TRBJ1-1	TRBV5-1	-	TGCGCCAGCAGCCAGGGACTCGAGAACACTGAAGCTTTCTTT	CASSQGLENTEAFF